This entry is about one TCR beta chain. What it binds is not known. Treatment denoted: around 19 received Ad26.COV2.S at low or high dose, single or two shots; about 5 received placebo; per-sample allocation not given. On day 63 after the first injection, vaccine and placebo recipients gave samples. Sequencing used immunoSEQ multiplex PCR; TCRdb keeps in-frame clones, though not all of them. Among 500,000 or so clones listed, 85% to 90% were seen once. The data are from a study of Ad26.COV2.S vaccination and SARS-CoV-2 variants. Findings and caveats of the study: People who got the vaccine had more spike-specific TCR breadth than people who got placebo.

The V end was cut by 4 bases, the J end by 4 bases, with 11 bases between. The CDR3 loop spans 13 amino acids. Germline CDR1 reads SGHRS; CDR2 reads YFSETQ. The source of this sequence is a person aged 18-60 years who received the Ad26.COV2.S COVID-19 vaccine or a placebo. The sequencing used peripheral blood, collected in a trial of Ad26.COV2.S vaccine versus placebo. V and J are TRBV5-1 and TRBJ2-5; D remains ambiguous. Here the CDR3 reads CASSPSGGETQYF. The CDR3 nucleotides are TGCGCCAGCAGCCCATCAGGCGGAGAGACCCAGTACTTC.